The source of this T cell receptor beta chain is a study of T cells after yellow fever vaccination. This CDR3 comprises 13 residues. CDR1 and CDR2 (germline): LGHDT, YNNKEL (reference sequence). V lost 9 bases, J lost 8 bases, and 5 bases stayed unmatched. Template switching by 5'RACE produced TCR cDNA, adding a universal primer site and UMIs. TCRdb re-called the 5' RACE reads with MiXCR, one entry per CDR3 protein. In the table there are more than 450,000 distinct CDR3 sequences, around a fifth of which are singletons. The chain recombines TRBV3-1 with TRBJ2-1; 12 bases are shared with TRBD2. The receptor's source is a man between 18 and 35 years old who received the YFV17D yellow fever vaccine. The specimen comprised PBMCs, sampled roughly 20 days after the first yellow fever vaccination. CDR3 coding DNA: TGTGCCAGTTCCGGACTAGCGGGGTATGAGCAGTTCTTC. Translating gives CASSGLAGYEQFF.